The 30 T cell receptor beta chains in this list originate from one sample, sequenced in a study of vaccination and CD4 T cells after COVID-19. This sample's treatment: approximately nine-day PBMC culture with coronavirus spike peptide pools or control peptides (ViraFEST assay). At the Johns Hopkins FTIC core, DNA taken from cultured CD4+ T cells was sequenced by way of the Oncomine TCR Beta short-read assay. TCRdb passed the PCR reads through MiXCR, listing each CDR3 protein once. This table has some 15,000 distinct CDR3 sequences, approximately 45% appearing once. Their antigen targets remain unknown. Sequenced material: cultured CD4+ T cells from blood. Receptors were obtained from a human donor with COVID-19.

The CDR3 DNA reads TGCAGTGTCACCCGGGGGCAAGAGACCCAGTACTTC. Amino acids: CSVTRGQETQYF. The rearrangement links TRBV20-1 to TRBJ2-5; tentatively, D is TRBD2 (6 bases). The V and J ends lost 7 bases and 2 bases respectively, with 11 bases between them. The CDR3 sequence is 12 residues long. The germline gives CDR1 DFQATT, CDR2 SNEGSKA (reference sequence).

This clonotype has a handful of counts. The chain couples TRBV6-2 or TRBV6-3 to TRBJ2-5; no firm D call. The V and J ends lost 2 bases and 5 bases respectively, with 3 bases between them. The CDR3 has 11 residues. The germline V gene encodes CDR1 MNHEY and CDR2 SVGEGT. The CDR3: CASSYGETQYF. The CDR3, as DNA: TGTGCCAGCAGTTACGGCGAGACCCAGTACTTC.

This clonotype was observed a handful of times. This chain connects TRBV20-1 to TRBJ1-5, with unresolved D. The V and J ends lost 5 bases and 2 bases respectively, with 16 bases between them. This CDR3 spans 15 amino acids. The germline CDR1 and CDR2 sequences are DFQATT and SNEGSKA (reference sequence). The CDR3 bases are TGCAGTGCTGATGAGGGCTGGTGGGGCAATCAGCCCCAGCATTTT. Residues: CSADEGWWGNQPQHF.

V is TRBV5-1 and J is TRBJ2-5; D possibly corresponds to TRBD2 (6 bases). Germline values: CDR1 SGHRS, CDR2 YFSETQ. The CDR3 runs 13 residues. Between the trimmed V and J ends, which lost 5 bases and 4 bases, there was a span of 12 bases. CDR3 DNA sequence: TGCGCCAGCAGTTACGGGGGTCGAGAGACCCAGTACTTC. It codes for CASSYGGRETQYF. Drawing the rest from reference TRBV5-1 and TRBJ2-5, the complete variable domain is KAGVTQTPRYLIKTRGQQVTLSCSPISGHRSVSWYQQTPGQGLQFLFEYFSETQRNKGNFPGRFSGRQFSNSRSEMNVSTLELGDSALYLCASSYGGRETQYFGPGTRLLVL.

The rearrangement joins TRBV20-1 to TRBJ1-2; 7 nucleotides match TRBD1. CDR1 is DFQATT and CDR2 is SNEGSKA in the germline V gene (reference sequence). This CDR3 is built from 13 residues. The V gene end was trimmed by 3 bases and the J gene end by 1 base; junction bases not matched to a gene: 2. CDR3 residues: CSASPGGNYGYTF. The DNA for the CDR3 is TGCAGTGCTAGCCCAGGGGGTAACTATGGCTACACCTTC.

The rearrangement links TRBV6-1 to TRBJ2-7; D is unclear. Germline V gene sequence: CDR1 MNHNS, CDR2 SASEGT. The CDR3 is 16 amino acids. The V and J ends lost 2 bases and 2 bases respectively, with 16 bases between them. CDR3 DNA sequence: TGTGCCAGCAGTGAATTAGCCCGCCCCGGCCCCTACGAGCAGTACTTC. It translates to CASSELARPGPYEQYF.

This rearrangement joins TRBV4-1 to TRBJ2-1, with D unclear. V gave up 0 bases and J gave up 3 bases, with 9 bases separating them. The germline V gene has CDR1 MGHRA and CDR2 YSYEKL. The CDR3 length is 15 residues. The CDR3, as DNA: TGCGCCAGCAGCCAAGAGCCCGAAAGCTACAATGAGCAGTTCTTC. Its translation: CASSQEPESYNEQFF.

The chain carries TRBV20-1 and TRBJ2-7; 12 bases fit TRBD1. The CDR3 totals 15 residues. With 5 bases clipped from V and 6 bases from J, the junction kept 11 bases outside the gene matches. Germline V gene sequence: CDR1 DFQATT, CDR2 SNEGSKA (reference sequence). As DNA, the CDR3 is TGCAGTGCTGAGTATCCGGGACAGGGGGCCCGCGAGCAGTACTTC. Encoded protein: CSAEYPGQGAREQYF.

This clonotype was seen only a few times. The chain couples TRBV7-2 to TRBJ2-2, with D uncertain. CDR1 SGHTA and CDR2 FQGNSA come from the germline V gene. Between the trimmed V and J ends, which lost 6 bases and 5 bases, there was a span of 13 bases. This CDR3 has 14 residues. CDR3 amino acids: CASRSLGVTGELFF. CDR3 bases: TGTGCCAGCAGATCGCTTGGGGTTACCGGGGAGCTGTTTTTT.

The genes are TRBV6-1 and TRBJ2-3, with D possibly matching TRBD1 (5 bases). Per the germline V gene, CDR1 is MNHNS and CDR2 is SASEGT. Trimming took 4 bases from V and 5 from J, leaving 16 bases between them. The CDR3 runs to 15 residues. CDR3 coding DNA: TGTGCCAGCAGTGTTGGGGCCCGGCGTGGAGATACGCAGTATTTT. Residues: CASSVGARRGDTQYF.

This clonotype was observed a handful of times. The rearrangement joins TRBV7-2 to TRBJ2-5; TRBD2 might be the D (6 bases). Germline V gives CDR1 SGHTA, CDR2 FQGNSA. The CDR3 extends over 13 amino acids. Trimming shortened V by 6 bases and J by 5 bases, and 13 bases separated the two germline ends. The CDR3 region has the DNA TGTGCCAGCAGGCTGGGGGGTCGGGAGACCCAGTACTTC. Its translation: CASRLGGRETQYF.

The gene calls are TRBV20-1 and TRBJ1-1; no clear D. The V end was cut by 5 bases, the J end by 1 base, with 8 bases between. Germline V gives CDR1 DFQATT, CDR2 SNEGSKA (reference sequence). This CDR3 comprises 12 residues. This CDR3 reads CSASLTNTEAFF. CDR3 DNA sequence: TGCAGTGCTTCTCTCACGAACACTGAAGCTTTCTTT.

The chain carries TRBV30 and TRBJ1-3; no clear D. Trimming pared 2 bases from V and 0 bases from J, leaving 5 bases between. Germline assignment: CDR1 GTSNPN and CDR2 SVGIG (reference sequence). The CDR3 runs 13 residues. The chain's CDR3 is CAWSKNSGNTIYF. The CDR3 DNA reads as TGTGCCTGGAGTAAAAACTCTGGAAACACCATATATTTT.

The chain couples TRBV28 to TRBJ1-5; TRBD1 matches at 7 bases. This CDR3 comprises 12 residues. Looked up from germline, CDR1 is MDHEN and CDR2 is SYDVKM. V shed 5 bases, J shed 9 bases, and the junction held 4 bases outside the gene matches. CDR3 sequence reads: CASSTGVRPQHF. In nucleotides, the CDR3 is TGTGCCAGCAGTACAGGGGTTCGGCCCCAGCATTTT.

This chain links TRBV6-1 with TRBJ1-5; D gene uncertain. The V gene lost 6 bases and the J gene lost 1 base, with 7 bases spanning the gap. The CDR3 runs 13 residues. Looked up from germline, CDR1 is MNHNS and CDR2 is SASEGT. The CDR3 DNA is TGTGCCAGCAGACCCGGCAGCAATCAGCCCCAGCATTTT. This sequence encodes CASRPGSNQPQHF.

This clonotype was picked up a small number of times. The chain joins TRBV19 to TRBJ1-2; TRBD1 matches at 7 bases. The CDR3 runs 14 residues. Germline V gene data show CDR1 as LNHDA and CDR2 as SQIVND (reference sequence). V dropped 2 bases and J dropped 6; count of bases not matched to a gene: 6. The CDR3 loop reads CASSILDRDDGYTF. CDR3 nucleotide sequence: TGTGCCAGTAGTATACTCGACAGGGATGATGGCTACACCTTC.

The CDR3 spells CASSEGGGLVYGYTF. The DNA of the CDR3 is TGTGCCAGCAGTGAAGGGGGGGGGCTTGTCTATGGCTACACCTTC. The chain is built from TRBV2 and TRBJ1-2; possibly TRBD1 for D (6 bases). The CDR3 loop spans 15 amino acids. Germline assignment: CDR1 SNHLY and CDR2 FYNNEI. With 1 base removed from V and 4 bases from J, the gap between germline ends came to 13 bases.

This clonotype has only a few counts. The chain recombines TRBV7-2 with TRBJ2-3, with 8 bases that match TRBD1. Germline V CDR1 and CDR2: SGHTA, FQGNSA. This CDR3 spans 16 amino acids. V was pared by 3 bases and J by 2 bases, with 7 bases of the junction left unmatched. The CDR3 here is CASSLAGTGVTDTQYF. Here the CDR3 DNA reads TGTGCCAGCAGCTTGGCCGGGACAGGAGTCACAGATACGCAGTATTTT.

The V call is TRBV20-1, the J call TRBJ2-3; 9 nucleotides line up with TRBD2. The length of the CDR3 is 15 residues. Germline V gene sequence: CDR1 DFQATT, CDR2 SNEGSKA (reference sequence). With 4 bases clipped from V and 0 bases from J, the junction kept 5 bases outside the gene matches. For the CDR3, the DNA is TGCAGTGCTATAGCGGGGGCGCTCAGCACAGATACGCAGTATTTT. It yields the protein CSAIAGALSTDTQYF.

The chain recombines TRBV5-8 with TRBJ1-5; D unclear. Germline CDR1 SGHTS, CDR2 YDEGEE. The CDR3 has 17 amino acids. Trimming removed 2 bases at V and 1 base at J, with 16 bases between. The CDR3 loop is CASSLRERARSNQPQHF. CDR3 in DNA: TGTGCCAGCAGCTTAAGGGAGAGAGCGAGAAGCAATCAGCCCCAGCATTTT.

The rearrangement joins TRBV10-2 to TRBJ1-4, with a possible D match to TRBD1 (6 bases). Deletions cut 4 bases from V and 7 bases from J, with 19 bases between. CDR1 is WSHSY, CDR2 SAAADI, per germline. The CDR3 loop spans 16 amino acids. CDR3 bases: TGCGCCAGCAGTGGCGACTTGGGGGCCTGGGGTGAAAAACTGTTTTTT. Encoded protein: CASSGDLGAWGEKLFF.

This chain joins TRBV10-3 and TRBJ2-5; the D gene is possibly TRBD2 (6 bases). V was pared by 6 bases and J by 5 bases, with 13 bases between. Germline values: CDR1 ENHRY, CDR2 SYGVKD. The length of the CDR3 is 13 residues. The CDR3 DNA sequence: TGTGCCATCAGCCGCCGGGAGACGGAGACCCAGTACTTC. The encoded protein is CAISRRETETQYF.

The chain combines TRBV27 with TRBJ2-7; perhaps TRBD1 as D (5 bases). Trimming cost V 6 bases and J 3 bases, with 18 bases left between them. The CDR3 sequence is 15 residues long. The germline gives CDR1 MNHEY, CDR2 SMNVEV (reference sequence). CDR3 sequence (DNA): TGTGCCAGCAGAAAGATGCCTCAGGGTAACTACGAGCAGTACTTC. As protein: CASRKMPQGNYEQYF.

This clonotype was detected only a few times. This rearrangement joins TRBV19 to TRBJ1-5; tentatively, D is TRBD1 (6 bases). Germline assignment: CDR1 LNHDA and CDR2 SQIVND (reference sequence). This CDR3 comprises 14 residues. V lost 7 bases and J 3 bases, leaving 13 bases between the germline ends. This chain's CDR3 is CASTAGQANQPQHF. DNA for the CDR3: TGTGCCAGTACGGCGGGACAAGCCAATCAGCCCCAGCATTTT.

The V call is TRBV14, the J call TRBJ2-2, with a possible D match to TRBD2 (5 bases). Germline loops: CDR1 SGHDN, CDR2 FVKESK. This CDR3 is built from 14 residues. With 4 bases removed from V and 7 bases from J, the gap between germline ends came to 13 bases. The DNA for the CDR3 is TGTGCCAGCAGCCCGCTGGGAGCAGTCGGGGAGCTGTTTTTT. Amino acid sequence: CASSPLGAVGELFF. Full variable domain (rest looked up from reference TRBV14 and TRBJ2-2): EAGVTQFPSHSVIEKGQTVTLRCDPISGHDNLYWYRRVMGKEIKFLLHFVKESKQDESGMPNNRFLAERTGGTYSTLKVQPAELEDSGVYFCASSPLGAVGELFFGEGSRLTVL.

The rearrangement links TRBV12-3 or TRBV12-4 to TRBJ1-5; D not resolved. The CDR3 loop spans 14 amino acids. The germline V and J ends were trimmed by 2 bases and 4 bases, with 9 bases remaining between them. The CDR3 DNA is TGTGCCAGCAGTTTACTGGGCAAAAATCAGCCCCAGCATTTT. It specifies CASSLLGKNQPQHF.

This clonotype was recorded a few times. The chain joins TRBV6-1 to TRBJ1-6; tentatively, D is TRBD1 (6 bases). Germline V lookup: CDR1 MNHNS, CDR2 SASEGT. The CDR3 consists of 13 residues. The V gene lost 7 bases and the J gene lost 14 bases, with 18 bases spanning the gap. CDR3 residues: CASTIVPGQSLHF. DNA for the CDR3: TGTGCCAGCACCATAGTCCCAGGACAGTCCCTCCACTTT.

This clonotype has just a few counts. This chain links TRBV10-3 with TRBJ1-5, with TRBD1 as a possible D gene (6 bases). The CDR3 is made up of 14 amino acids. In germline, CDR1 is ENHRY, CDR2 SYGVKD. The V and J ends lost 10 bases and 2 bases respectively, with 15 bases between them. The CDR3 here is CATTQGVGNQPQHF. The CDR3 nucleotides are TGTGCCACCACACAGGGAGTGGGCAATCAGCCCCAGCATTTT.

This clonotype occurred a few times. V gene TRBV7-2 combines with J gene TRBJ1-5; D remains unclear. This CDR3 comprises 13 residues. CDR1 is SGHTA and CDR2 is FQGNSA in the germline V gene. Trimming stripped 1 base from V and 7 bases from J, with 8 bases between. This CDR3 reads CASSLGTRQPQHF. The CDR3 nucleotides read TGTGCCAGCAGCTTAGGGACGAGGCAGCCCCAGCATTTT.

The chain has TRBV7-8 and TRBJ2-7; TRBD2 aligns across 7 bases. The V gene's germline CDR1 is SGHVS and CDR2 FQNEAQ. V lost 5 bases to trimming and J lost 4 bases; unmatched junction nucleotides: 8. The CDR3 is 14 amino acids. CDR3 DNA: TGTGCCAGCAGCATAAAGCTAGCGGCATACGAGCAGTACTTC. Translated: CASSIKLAAYEQYF. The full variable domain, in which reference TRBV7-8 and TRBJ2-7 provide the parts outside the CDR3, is GAGVSQSPRYKVAKRGQDVALRCDPISGHVSLFWYQQALGQGPEFLTYFQNEAQLDKSGLPSDRFFAERPEGSVSTLKIQRTQQEDSAVYLCASSIKLAAYEQYFGPGTRLTVT.